The 20 T cell receptor beta chains given below trace back to one sample, sequenced in a study of identical twins. Each CDR3 protein is one row after TCRdb ran MiXCR on the 5' RACE reads. The table records some 1,600,000 distinct CDR3 sequences, roughly a third of them present only once. Sequenced input: cord blood. The receptors derive from a newborn girl in good health.

The chain combines TRBV28 with TRBJ2-5; the match to TRBD2 covers 10 bases. Germline CDR1 MDHEN, CDR2 SYDVKM. With V trimmed by 8 bases and J by 2 bases, 2 bases remained unmatched. The CDR3 has 13 amino acids. The CDR3 DNA reads TGTGCCAGCCTACTAGCGGGGCAAGAGACCCAGTACTTC. It yields the protein CASLLAGQETQYF.

The chain combines TRBV9 with TRBJ1-1; D not resolved. V lost 0 bases and J lost 1, with 7 bases in between. Per germline, CDR1 SGDLS and CDR2 YYNGEE. The length of the CDR3 is 14 residues. CDR3 DNA: TGTGCCAGCAGCGTAGTTCCAAAGAACACTGAAGCTTTCTTT. This encodes CASSVVPKNTEAFF.

The chain links TRBV7-2 to TRBJ2-3, with D perhaps matching TRBD1 (5 bases). Deletions cut 5 bases from V and 8 bases from J, with 14 bases between. This CDR3 spans 13 amino acids. Germline CDR1 and CDR2: SGHTA and FQGNSA. In DNA form, the CDR3 reads TGTGCCAGCAGCCCAAACAGGTCAGGTACGCAGTATTTT. Protein sequence: CASSPNRSGTQYF.

This sequence joins TRBV10-3 and TRBJ1-2, with D tentatively TRBD1 (6 bases). This CDR3 has 15 amino acids. Trimming left V 5 bases short and J 2 bases short, with 15 bases between. Germline CDR1 ENHRY, CDR2 SYGVKD. The CDR3 DNA sequence: TGTGCCATCAGTACCAATTCAGGGGCGAACTATGGCTACACCTTC. Protein product: CAISTNSGANYGYTF.

With regard to this clonotype: Germline and junction disagree at one end, which may indicate a read error. CDR3 nucleotide sequence: TGTGCCCGCAGTGGTCGAGGGGGGGACCAGTACTTC. Protein: CARSGRGGDQYF. This sequence joins TRBV27 and TRBJ2-7, with a possible D match to TRBD2 (7 bases). The CDR3 contains 12 residues. The V gene's germline CDR1 is MNHEY and CDR2 SMNVEV (reference sequence).

This clonotype was observed a few times. The chain has TRBV20-1 and TRBJ2-1; D remains unclear. Germline-derived CDR1 and CDR2 are DFQATT and SNEGSKA (reference sequence). The CDR3 consists of 15 residues. V was trimmed by 2 bases and J by 5 bases, leaving 16 bases between them. The CDR3 sequence is CSARFPAPSNNEQFF. Written as DNA, the CDR3 is TGCAGTGCTAGATTCCCAGCCCCCAGTAACAATGAGCAGTTCTTC.

This clonotype was found a few times. The chain combines TRBV20-1 with TRBJ2-5; 13 bases agree with TRBD2. This CDR3 has 14 residues. J was trimmed by 5 bases and V by 6 bases; bases with no gene match: 6. Germline assignment: CDR1 DFQATT and CDR2 SNEGSKA (reference sequence). The CDR3 sequence: CSAMGLAGRETQYF. Here the CDR3 DNA reads TGCAGTGCAATGGGACTAGCGGGACGGGAGACCCAGTACTTC.

The V call is TRBV20-1, the J call TRBJ1-5, with TRBD1 matching over 8 bases. The CDR3 totals 14 residues. J lost 0 bases, V lost 6 bases, and 4 bases had no gene match. Germline lookup yields CDR1 DFQATT and CDR2 SNEGSKA (reference sequence). In DNA, the CDR3 is TGCAGTGCCGGACAGGGTTATAGCAATCAGCCCCAGCATTTT. Protein product: CSAGQGYSNQPQHF.

This clonotype showed up just a few times. The chain couples TRBV11-2 to TRBJ1-1; possible D gene TRBD1, 6 bases. Germline CDR1 and CDR2: SGHAT and FQNNGV. The length of the CDR3 is 14 residues. V lost 6 bases and J lost 7, with 18 bases in between. CDR3: CASRAHTGSGEAFF. CDR3 nucleotides: TGTGCCAGCAGGGCCCATACAGGGTCGGGTGAAGCTTTCTTT.

The gene calls are TRBV10-3 and TRBJ2-1, with 10 bases lining up with TRBD2. The trim removed 2 bases at V and 5 bases at J, leaving 6 bases unmatched. CDR3 size: 16 residues. Germline-derived CDR1 and CDR2 are ENHRY and SYGVKD. CDR3 residues: CAISEASGRVNNEQFF. CDR3 nucleotide sequence: TGTGCCATCAGTGAGGCCAGCGGGAGGGTCAACAATGAGCAGTTCTTC.

The gene calls are TRBV4-1 and TRBJ2-4; D is perhaps TRBD2 (5 bases). In germline, CDR1 is MGHRA, CDR2 YSYEKL. This CDR3 contains 19 residues. V was cut by 0 bases and J by 0 bases, with 18 bases left in between. Written as DNA, the CDR3 is TGCGCCAGCAGCCAAGATGGGAGCTTTGGCCCCCGAGCCAAAAACATTCAGTACTTC. Translating it yields CASSQDGSFGPRAKNIQYF.

J is TRBJ2-7 and V is TRBV6-5, with D uncertain. The CDR3 sequence is 15 residues long. V was clipped by 2 bases and J by 7 bases, with 18 bases between them. Germline CDR1 MNHEY, CDR2 SVGAGI. The CDR3 DNA is TGTGCCAGCAGTTACAACCACATACACGGCAATGAGCAGTACTTC. Its protein product is CASSYNHIHGNEQYF.

A few counts support this clonotype. The rearrangement uses TRBV6-1 and TRBJ1-2; D is unclear. Trimming shortened V by 4 bases and J by 6 bases, and 3 bases separated the two germline ends. Germline V CDR1 and CDR2: MNHNS, SASEGT. The CDR3 totals 10 residues. CDR3: CASSANGYTF. The DNA for the CDR3 is TGTGCCAGCAGTGCAAATGGCTACACCTTC.

This clonotype showed up many times. The chain joins TRBV25-1 to TRBJ2-3; the D is unclear. V was trimmed by 5 bases and J by 6 bases, leaving 15 bases between them. Germline CDR1 is MGHDK and CDR2 is SYGVNS. The CDR3 contains 14 residues. CDR3 nucleotides: TGTGCCAGCAGTAATTCCGGAGCTGGGGATACGCAGTATTTT. Translating it yields CASSNSGAGDTQYF.

This clonotype has just a few counts. The chain is built from TRBV25-1 and TRBJ1-2; D is unclear. This CDR3 contains 13 residues. Trimming cost V 6 bases and J 4 bases, with 12 bases left between them. CDR1 MGHDK and CDR2 SYGVNS come from the germline V gene. The CDR3 sequence is CASRLGDAYGYTF. CDR3 nucleotide sequence: TGTGCCAGCAGGTTAGGAGACGCCTATGGCTACACCTTC.

The CDR3, as DNA: TGTGCCAGCAGCCTCAGACTCCGACAAGAGACCCAGTACTTC. Its translation: CASSLRLRQETQYF. This chain joins TRBV5-6 and TRBJ2-5; unclear D gene. The CDR3 extends over 14 amino acids. Germline lookup yields CDR1 SGHDT and CDR2 YYEEEE. V lost 4 bases to trimming and J lost 2 bases, with 12 bases between them.

The CDR3 spells CASRARGYGYTF. For the CDR3, the DNA is TGTGCCAGCAGGGCCAGGGGGTATGGCTACACCTTC. This chain connects TRBV27 to TRBJ1-2; the match to TRBD1 covers 7 bases. With 6 bases clipped from V and 5 bases from J, the junction kept 3 bases outside the gene matches. The length of the CDR3 is 12 residues. Germline CDR1 is MNHEY and CDR2 is SMNVEV (reference sequence).

Regarding this clonotype: A read error may be the cause here, since a much bigger clone is one base away. The chain is built from TRBV29-1 and TRBJ2-7, with TRBD1 matching 9 bases. Trimming cost V 6 bases and J 7 bases; bases outside gene matches: 13. This CDR3 region has 14 residues. Germline V CDR1 and CDR2: SQVTM, ANQGSEA. As DNA, the CDR3 is TGCAGCGTAGGCCGGGACAGGGCCTACAATGAGCAGTACTTC. Encoded protein: CSVGRDRAYNEQYF.

The V gene is TRBV5-1, the J gene TRBJ1-4; D remains ambiguous. Germline CDR1 and CDR2: SGHRS and YFSETQ. V lost 4 bases and J 4 bases, leaving 14 bases between the germline ends. This CDR3 contains 15 residues. The CDR3 spells CASSLGQTGNEKLFF. In DNA form, the CDR3 reads TGCGCCAGCAGCCTCGGGCAGACCGGTAATGAAAAACTGTTTTTT.

On this clonotype itself: A much larger clone is a single base away; this may be a read error. The chain uses TRBV3-1 and TRBJ2-1, with 7 nucleotides matching TRBD2. The V segment lost 1 base and the J segment 1 base; nucleotides outside the gene matches: 7. The CDR3 runs 17 residues. Germline V gene data show CDR1 as LGHDT and CDR2 as YNNKEL (reference sequence). DNA for the CDR3: TGTGCCAGCAGCCAAGGTTCATCTAGCGGTTCCTACAATGAGCAGTTCTTC. It is translated as CASSQGSSSGSYNEQFF.